The entry below describes one T cell receptor (beta chain). The sample belongs to a study of blood T cell repertoires in COVID-19. The overall study: The study drew acute and convalescent COVID-19 samples from the United States, Italy and Spain. T cells, B-cell-depleted T cells, or PBMCs provided the cDNA or gDNA that served as material.

CDR1 and CDR2 (germline): ENHRY, SYGVKD. The CDR3 extends over 15 amino acids. The J segment lost 2 bases and the V segment lost 3 bases, leaving 3 bases of the junction unmatched. As handled by the study authors: Reference gene primers were amplified, and this amplification served to estimate nucleated cell counts. Sequencing used immunoSEQ multiplex PCR; TCRdb keeps in-frame clones, though not all of them. The DNA gave D and trimming, while V, J and clone size come from that table. The sample has some 280,000 clones; around 89% are singletons. The source is a woman in her fifties or sixties with acute or convalescent COVID-19. The V gene is TRBV10-3, the J gene TRBJ2-5; TRBD1 agrees at 10 bases. Sequencing was carried out using peripheral blood. CDR3 sequence: CAISEGQGGQETQYF. The CDR3 DNA reads as TGTGCCATCAGTGAAGGACAGGGGGGTCAAGAGACCCAGTACTTC.